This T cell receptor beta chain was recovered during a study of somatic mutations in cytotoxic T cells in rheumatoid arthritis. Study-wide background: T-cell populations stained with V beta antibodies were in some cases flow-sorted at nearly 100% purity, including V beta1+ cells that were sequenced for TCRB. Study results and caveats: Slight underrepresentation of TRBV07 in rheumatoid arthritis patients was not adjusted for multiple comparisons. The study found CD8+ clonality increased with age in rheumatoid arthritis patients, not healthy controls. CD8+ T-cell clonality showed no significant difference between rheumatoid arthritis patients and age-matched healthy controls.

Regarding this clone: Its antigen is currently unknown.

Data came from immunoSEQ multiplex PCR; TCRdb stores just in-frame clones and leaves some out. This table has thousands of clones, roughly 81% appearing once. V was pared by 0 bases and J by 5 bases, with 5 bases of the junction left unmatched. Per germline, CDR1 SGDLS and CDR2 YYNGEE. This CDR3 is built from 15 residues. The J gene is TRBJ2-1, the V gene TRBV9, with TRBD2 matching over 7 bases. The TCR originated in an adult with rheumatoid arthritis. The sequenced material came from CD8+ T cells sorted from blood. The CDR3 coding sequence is TGTGCCAGCAGCGTAGGAGGGCTAGCGGACAATGAGCAGTTCTTC. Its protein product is CASSVGGLADNEQFF.